Following are 15 T cell receptor beta chains from one sample sequenced in a study of shared clonotypes between healthy human individuals (dated by TCRdb to about 2020). Library preparation employed the immunoSEQ multiplex PCR assay. What TCRdb holds here is the immuneACCESS table cut down to in-frame rearrangements. Part of the clones is not present; checked against another copy, under half of the missing clones reflect an unresolved V gene, and the others are unexplained. Present in this sample are about 2.3 million clones, about nine tenths of which were seen just once. Of the sample, around 0.38% falls within the top ten clones. The material sequenced was naive CD4+ T cells from PBMCs. This specimen's cell subset or site label, interpreted: CD45RA+ positively selected. The receptors stem from a man between 18 and 29 years old in good health. Some clones in this sample may be carry-over from other donors' samples.

The CDR3 sequence: CASTPRPVRSYNEQFF. CDR3 sequence (DNA): TGTGCCAGTACCCCTAGGCCAGTGAGGTCCTACAATGAGCAGTTCTTC. This rearrangement joins TRBV19 to TRBJ2-1, with D hard to call. Trimming removed 7 bases from V and 1 base from J, with 17 bases in between. Germline V gives CDR1 LNHDA, CDR2 SQIVND (reference sequence). This CDR3 contains 16 residues.

The chain recombines TRBV27 with TRBJ2-3, with 7 bases fitting TRBD2. The CDR3 runs to 14 residues. Germline loops: CDR1 MNHEY, CDR2 SMNVEV (reference sequence). J was trimmed by 3 bases and V by 6 bases; bases with no gene match: 6. The chain's CDR3 is CASRYGRLTDTQYF. The CDR3 DNA is TGTGCCAGCAGGTACGGGAGGTTGACAGATACGCAGTATTTT.

This chain uses TRBV5-4 with TRBJ2-5; no clear D. The CDR3 covers 15 residues. Trimming cost V 0 bases and J 5 bases, with 14 bases left between them. Per germline, CDR1 SGHNT and CDR2 YYREEE (reference sequence). This chain's CDR3 is CASSLAAEQRETQYF. The CDR3, as DNA: TGTGCCAGCAGCTTGGCGGCGGAACAAAGGGAGACCCAGTACTTC.

The chain uses TRBV28 and TRBJ2-7; TRBD1 or TRBD2 may be the D gene (7 bases each). The CDR3 spans 16 residues. Germline CDR1 reads MDHEN; CDR2 reads SYDVKM. Trimming pared 6 bases from V and 3 bases from J, leaving 21 bases between. DNA for the CDR3: TGTGCCAGCAGAGTAGGGGGGGACAGTGGAAACTACGAGCAGTACTTC. Residues: CASRVGGDSGNYEQYF.

This clone appeared once. This sequence joins TRBV5-4 and TRBJ2-3; D remains ambiguous. V lost 0 bases, J lost 1 base, and 12 bases lay in between. This CDR3 region has 16 residues. Germline CDR1 is SGHNT and CDR2 is YYREEE (reference sequence). CDR3 amino acids: CASSLASQAGTDTQYF. The DNA for the CDR3 is TGTGCCAGCAGCTTGGCCTCCCAGGCGGGCACAGATACGCAGTATTTT.

The chain links TRBV18 to TRBJ1-5; 8 bases line up with TRBD1. Unmatched junction bases numbered 14, after V lost 4 bases and J lost 6 bases. The CDR3 extends over 17 amino acids. Germline V gives CDR1 KGHSH, CDR2 LQKENI. CDR3 nucleotide sequence: TGTGCCAGCTCACTCTCCCCGGTCACAGGGGGAGGTCAGCCCCAGCATTTT. It specifies CASSLSPVTGGGQPQHF.

The chain has TRBV2 and TRBJ2-7; D tentatively fits TRBD1 or TRBD2 (5 bases each). Trimming stripped 6 bases from V and 2 bases from J, with 14 bases between. The CDR3 length is 14 residues. Per germline, CDR1 SNHLY and CDR2 FYNNEI. The CDR3 sequence is CASRGTLGPYEQYF. In nucleotides, the CDR3 is TGTGCCAGCAGGGGGACCCTTGGGCCCTACGAGCAGTACTTC. The full variable domain, completed using reference TRBV2 and TRBJ2-7, is EPEVTQTPSHQVTQMGQEVILRCVPISNHLYFYWYRQILGQKVEFLVSFYNNEISEKSEIFDDQFSVERPDGSNFTLKIRSTKLEDSAMYFCASRGTLGPYEQYFGPGTRLTVT.

The rearrangement joins TRBV29-1 to TRBJ2-7; 7 positions agree with TRBD2. The CDR3 spans 13 residues. Looked up from germline, CDR1 is SQVTM and CDR2 is ANQGSEA. V dropped 7 bases and J dropped 5; count of bases not matched to a gene: 11. The CDR3, as DNA: TGCAGCGCTAAGAGCGGGACGCGGAACGAGCAGTACTTC. The encoded protein is CSAKSGTRNEQYF.

The chain joins TRBV7-2 to TRBJ1-3; no clear D gene. Germline V gene sequence: CDR1 SGHTA, CDR2 FQGNSA. The CDR3 consists of 16 residues. The V end lost 2 bases, the J end lost 1 base, and 12 bases lay between the germline ends. As DNA, the CDR3 is TGTGCCAGCAGCTTAACCAGGATCGCATCTGGAAACACCATATATTTT. Residues: CASSLTRIASGNTIYF. Variable domain in full (rest from reference TRBV7-2 and TRBJ1-3): GAGVSQSPSNKVTEKGKDVELRCDPISGHTALYWYRQSLGQGLEFLIYFQGNSAPDKSGLPSDRFSAERTGGSVSTLTIQRTQQEDSAVYLCASSLTRIASGNTIYFGEGSWLTVV.

This chain joins TRBV5-1 and TRBJ2-7; tentative D call: TRBD2 (6 bases). The ends were cut back, 4 bases at V and 2 bases at J, with 19 bases in the middle. Germline loops: CDR1 SGHRS, CDR2 YFSETQ. The CDR3 is made up of 16 amino acids. The CDR3 DNA sequence: TGCGCCAGCAGCCCAGCGGGCCCGCCGATAACCTACGAGCAGTACTTC. Amino acids: CASSPAGPPITYEQYF. Using reference TRBV5-1 and TRBJ2-7 for the parts outside the CDR3, the full variable domain is KAGVTQTPRYLIKTRGQQVTLSCSPISGHRSVSWYQQTPGQGLQFLFEYFSETQRNKGNFPGRFSGRQFSNSRSEMNVSTLELGDSALYLCASSPAGPPITYEQYFGPGTRLTVT.

CDR3 bases: TGTGCCAGCAGTGAGGGCCAGTACTCTGGAAACACCATATATTTT. Amino acid sequence: CASSEGQYSGNTIYF. The J gene is TRBJ1-3, the V gene TRBV25-1; D is unclear. The V and J ends lost 3 bases and 0 bases respectively, with 9 bases between them. Germline CDR1 reads MGHDK; CDR2 reads SYGVNS. This CDR3 spans 15 amino acids.

The chain employs TRBV2 and TRBJ2-7, with 7 bases fitting TRBD2. The junction had 10 bases not matched to a gene; V was cut back by 2 bases and J by 6 bases. Germline V gives CDR1 SNHLY, CDR2 FYNNEI. This CDR3 is built from 15 residues. CDR3 bases: TGTGCCAGCAGTGAAATTGGCGGGAGAATGGCCGAGCAGTACTTC. It specifies CASSEIGGRMAEQYF.

For the CDR3, the DNA is TGTGCCAGCAGCACCTTAGCGGGAGGAACTGAGCAGTTCTTC. It yields the protein CASSTLAGGTEQFF. The rearrangement uses TRBV7-3 and TRBJ2-1; 10 nucleotides line up with TRBD2. CDR3 length equals 14 residues. V lost 5 bases and J lost 9; bases outside the gene matches: 7. From germline, CDR1 is SGHTA and CDR2 FQGTGA.

V gene TRBV11-1 combines with J gene TRBJ2-2; 10 bases align to TRBD1. V lost 5 bases and J lost 5; bases outside the gene matches: 2. The length of the CDR3 is 14 residues. Germline assignment: CDR1 SGHAT and CDR2 FQDESV (reference sequence). As DNA, the CDR3 is TGTGCCAGCAGCAGACAGGGGGCAACCGGGGAGCTGTTTTTT. Protein: CASSRQGATGELFF.

The gene calls are TRBV7-2 and TRBJ1-5; no clear D. V was pared by 5 bases and J by 4 bases, with 9 bases between. The germline CDR1 and CDR2 sequences are SGHTA and FQGNSA. This CDR3 is 13 amino acids long. CDR3 sequence: CASSLRVNQPQHF. As DNA, the CDR3 is TGTGCCAGCAGCCTAAGGGTGAATCAGCCCCAGCATTTT.